This T cell receptor (beta chain) originates from a study of PD-L1 blockade in urothelial cancer. For the study at large: Each blood sample yielded a median of 141,255 T cells. Findings of the study overall: Pretreatment clonality of the blood TCR repertoire below the median was predictive of superior survival. More expansion of tumor-associated blood clones, seen at 3 weeks, marked durable-benefit patients.

Germline trimming cut 5 bases from V and 0 bases from J; bases unmatched to any gene: 13. This CDR3 comprises 19 residues. Looked up from germline, CDR1 is SGHTA and CDR2 is FQGNSA. Details on this clone: Its target is unknown.

Only in-frame clones appear in the TCRdb table, and some are missing; sequencing was by immunoSEQ multiplex PCR. The table has tens of thousands of clones, almost 90% seen once. This sample's time point: pretreatment peripheral blood. The material was PBMCs, obtained around atezolizumab (anti-PD-L1) treatment. This receptor was obtained from a man aged 55 to 70 with urothelial cancer. The V call is TRBV7-2, the J call TRBJ2-7; TRBD2 matches 13 bases. The CDR3 DNA is TGTGCCAGCAGCCGTTCGACTAGCGGGAGGACCCTCCGCTCCTACGAGCAGTACTTC. Translated: CASSRSTSGRTLRSYEQYF.